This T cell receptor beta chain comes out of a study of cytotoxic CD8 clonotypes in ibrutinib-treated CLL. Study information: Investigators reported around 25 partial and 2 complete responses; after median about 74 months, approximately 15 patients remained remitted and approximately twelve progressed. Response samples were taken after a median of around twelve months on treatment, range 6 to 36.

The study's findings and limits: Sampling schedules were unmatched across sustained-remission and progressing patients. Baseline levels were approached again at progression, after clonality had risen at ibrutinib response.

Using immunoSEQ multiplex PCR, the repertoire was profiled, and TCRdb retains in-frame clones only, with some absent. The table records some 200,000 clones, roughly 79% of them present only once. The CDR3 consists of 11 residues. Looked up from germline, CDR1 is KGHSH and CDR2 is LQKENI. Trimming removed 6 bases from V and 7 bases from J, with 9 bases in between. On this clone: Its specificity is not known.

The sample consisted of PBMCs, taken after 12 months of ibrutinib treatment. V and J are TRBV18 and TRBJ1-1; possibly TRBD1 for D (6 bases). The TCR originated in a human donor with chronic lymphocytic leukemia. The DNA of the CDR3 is TGTGCCAGCTCCGAGGACAGTGAAGCTTTCTTT. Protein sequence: CASSEDSEAFF.